This TCR beta chain was found in a study of blood T cells in healthy people across ages. Findings and limits, study-wide: Long-lived donors had more naive CD4+ cells and higher diversity than aged donors.

The authors ran a second PCR of 7 to 11 cycles using a sample-barcoded 5' primer and a J-beta primer mix. TCRdb analysed the 5' RACE reads with MiXCR anew, one entry per CDR3 protein. The sample carries some 1.8 million distinct CDR3 sequences, around 42% recorded once. CDR3 length equals 14 residues. Unmatched junction bases numbered 8, after V lost 6 bases and J lost 0 bases. The germline gives CDR1 DFQATT, CDR2 SNEGSKA (reference sequence). Remarks on this clonotype: Its antigen is unidentified.

Each individual donor underwent a draw of roughly 10 milliliters of peripheral blood. This chain connects TRBV20-1 to TRBJ2-7, with 7 bases identical to TRBD1. Sample: blood. The sequence came from a human donor in good health. The CDR3 region has the DNA TGCAGTGCCAGGGACAGTCTCAGCTCCTACGAGCAGTACTTC. Translation: CSARDSLSSYEQYF.